This T cell receptor (beta chain) was sequenced during a study of T cell changes during pregnancy in multiple sclerosis (dated by TCRdb to the late 2010s). With regard to the full study: The study examined how the T cell repertoire changed over the course of pregnancy in women with multiple sclerosis.

On this clone itself: The specificity of this receptor is unknown. No much larger clone is present one base from it, and per-base qualities are unavailable.

V loses 7 bases of germline sequence and J loses 6 bases, and the interval between the two ends is 14 bases. Counted from cysteine to phenylalanine, this CDR3 has 13 amino acids. CDR3 DNA is the only sequence kept; it has 39 bases, read in frame from the first base. The germline V gene sets CDR1 to SNHLY and CDR2 to FYNNEI. The protocol used for the library was the immunoSEQ multiplex PCR assay. TCRdb mirrors the immuneACCESS table, restricted to in-frame sequences. Some clones are absent from its copies; in checked studies, under half trace to an unresolved V gene, and the reason for the others is unknown. For this sample the table gives around 120,000 clones, of which 91% were detected only once. Approximately 3.7% of the sample rests with the top ten.

The V and J genes are TRBV2 and TRBJ2-3; TRBD2 is possibly the D segment (6 matching bases). The sequence derives from a female donor with multiple sclerosis, enrolled in a pregnancy study. The material was peripheral blood, obtained after pregnancy. The CDR3 in this case is CASIGGAEDTQYF. In nucleotide form, the sequence is TGTGCCAGCATCGGCGGGGCGGAGGATACGCAGTATTTT.